The rows below give T cell receptor beta chains drawn from one sample of a study of synovial regulatory T cells in juvenile arthritis. Assay: immunoSEQ multiplex PCR; the TCRdb copy retains only in-frame clones and omits some. The sample table includes 8,500 to 10,000 clones. The sample was Treg cells from blood. These receptors were obtained from a donor aged 2-35 years with juvenile idiopathic arthritis. The CDR3 runs from the conserved cysteine through the conserved F or W. Fields, in order: J gene, clone size, V gene, CDR3 length, CDR3 protein. Clone size, where shown, is once, few, many, or a class for clones that have expanded.

TRBJ2-7	NA	TRBV5-1	12	CASSHPGGEQYF
TRBJ1-2	NA	TRBV7-6	14	CASSLRAGGHGYTF
TRBJ2-4	NA	TRBV13	15	CASTHSNLAKNIQYF
TRBJ2-7	NA	TRBV7-9	13	CAIQPPGSYEQYF
TRBJ1-5	NA	TRBV6-5	14	CASSYIGINQPQHF
TRBJ1-4	NA	TRBV9	17	CASSVARTDRGGEKLFF
TRBJ2-7	NA	TRBV29-1	11	CSARQDYEQYF
TRBJ2-7	NA	TRBV7-2	14	CASSAYRSSYEQCF
TRBJ2-5	NA	TRBV6-5	13	CASRRTSQETQYF
TRBJ2-1	medium-sized	TRBV4-3	16	CASSQEQGGSYNEQFF
TRBJ1-2	NA	TRBV30	12	CASSGDYYGYTF
TRBJ1-5	NA	TRBV5-1	15	CASSLAGTDNQPQHF
TRBJ1-2	NA	TRBV10-2	15	CASTPGVGTPRGYTF
TRBJ1-5	NA	TRBV5-8	15	CASSLEGTSNQPQHF
TRBJ2-1	NA	TRBV4-3	14	CASSQRLASNEQFF